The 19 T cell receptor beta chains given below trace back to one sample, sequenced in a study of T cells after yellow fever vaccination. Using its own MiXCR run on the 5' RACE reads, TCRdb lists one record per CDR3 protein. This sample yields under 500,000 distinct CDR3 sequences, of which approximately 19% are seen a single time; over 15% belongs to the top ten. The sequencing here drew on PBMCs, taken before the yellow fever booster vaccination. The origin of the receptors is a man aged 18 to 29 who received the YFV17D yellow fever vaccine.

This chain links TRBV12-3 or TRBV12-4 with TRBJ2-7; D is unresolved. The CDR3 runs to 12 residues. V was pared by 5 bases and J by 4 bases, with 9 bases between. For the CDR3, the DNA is TGTGCCAGCAGTCCCTCGTGGTACGAGCAGTACTTC. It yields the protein CASSPSWYEQYF.

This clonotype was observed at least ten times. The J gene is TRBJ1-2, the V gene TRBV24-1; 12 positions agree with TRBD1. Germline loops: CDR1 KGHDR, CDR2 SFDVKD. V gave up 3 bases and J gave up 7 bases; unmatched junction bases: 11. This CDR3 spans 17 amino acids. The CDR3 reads CATSDRVSGTGGIGYTF. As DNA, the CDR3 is TGTGCCACCAGTGATCGAGTGTCCGGGACAGGGGGCATTGGCTACACCTTC.

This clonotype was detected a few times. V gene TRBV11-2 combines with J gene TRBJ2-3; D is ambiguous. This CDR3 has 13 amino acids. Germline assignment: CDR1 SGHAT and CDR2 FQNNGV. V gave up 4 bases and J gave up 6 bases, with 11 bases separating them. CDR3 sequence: CASSSRFSDTQYF. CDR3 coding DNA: TGTGCCAGCAGCTCCCGGTTTTCGGATACGCAGTATTTT. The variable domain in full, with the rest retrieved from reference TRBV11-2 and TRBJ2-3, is EAGVAQSPRYKIIEKRQSVAFWCNPISGHATLYWYQQILGQGPKLLIQFQNNGVVDDSQLPKDRFSAERLKGVDSTLKIQPAKLEDSAVYLCASSSRFSDTQYFGPGTRLTVL.

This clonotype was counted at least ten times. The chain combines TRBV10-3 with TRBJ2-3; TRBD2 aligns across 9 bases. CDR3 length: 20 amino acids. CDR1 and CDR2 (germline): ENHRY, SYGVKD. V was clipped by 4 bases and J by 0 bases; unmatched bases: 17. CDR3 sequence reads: CAISVFLRGTSPLSTDTQYF. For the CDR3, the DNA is TGTGCCATCAGTGTCTTTCTCCGGGGGACTAGCCCTCTGAGCACAGATACGCAGTATTTT.

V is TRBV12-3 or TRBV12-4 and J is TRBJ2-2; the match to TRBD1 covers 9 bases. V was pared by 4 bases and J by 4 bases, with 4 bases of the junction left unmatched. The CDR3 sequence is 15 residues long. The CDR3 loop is CASSSTGGITGELFF. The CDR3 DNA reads TGTGCCAGCAGTTCGACAGGGGGGATCACCGGGGAGCTGTTTTTT.

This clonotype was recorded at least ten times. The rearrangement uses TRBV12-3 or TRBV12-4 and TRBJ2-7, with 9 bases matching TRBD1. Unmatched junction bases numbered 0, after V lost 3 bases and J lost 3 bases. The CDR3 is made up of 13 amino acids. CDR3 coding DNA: TGTGCCAGCAGTTTGACAGGGGGCTACGAGCAGTACGTC. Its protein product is CASSLTGGYEQYV.

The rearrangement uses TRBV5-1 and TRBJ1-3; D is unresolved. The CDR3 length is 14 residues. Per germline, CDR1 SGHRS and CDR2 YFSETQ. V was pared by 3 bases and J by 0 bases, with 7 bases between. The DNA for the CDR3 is TGCGCCAGCAGCTCGGGGAACTCTGGAAACACCATATATTTT. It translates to CASSSGNSGNTIYF.

CDR3 region: CSVPTSGGAGELFF. CDR3 nucleotides: TGCAGCGTTCCTACTAGCGGGGGGGCCGGGGAGCTGTTTTTT. V is TRBV29-1 and J is TRBJ2-2; the match to TRBD2 covers 13 bases. V trimming: 5 bases; J trimming: 6 bases; junction bases outside the gene matches: 3. Germline V CDR1 and CDR2: SQVTM, ANQGSEA. This CDR3 region has 14 residues.

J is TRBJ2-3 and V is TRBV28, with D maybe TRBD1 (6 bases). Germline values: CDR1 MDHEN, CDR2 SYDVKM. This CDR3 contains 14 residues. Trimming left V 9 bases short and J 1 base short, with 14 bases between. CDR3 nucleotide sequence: TGTGCCAGTACAGGGTTCTTCGGCACAGATACGCAGTATTTT. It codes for CASTGFFGTDTQYF. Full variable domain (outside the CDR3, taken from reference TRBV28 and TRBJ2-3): DVKVTQSSRYLVKRTGEKVFLECVQDMDHENMFWYRQDPGLGLRLIYFSYDVKMKEKGDIPEGYSVSREKKERFSLILESASTNQTSMYLCASTGFFGTDTQYFGPGTRLTVL.

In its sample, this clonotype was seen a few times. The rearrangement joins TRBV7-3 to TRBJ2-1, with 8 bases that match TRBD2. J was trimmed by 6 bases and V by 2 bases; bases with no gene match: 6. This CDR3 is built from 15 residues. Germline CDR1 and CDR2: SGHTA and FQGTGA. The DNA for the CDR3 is TGTGCCAGCAGCTTAGGACGGGGGGGTCGCAATGAGCAGTTCTTC. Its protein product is CASSLGRGGRNEQFF.

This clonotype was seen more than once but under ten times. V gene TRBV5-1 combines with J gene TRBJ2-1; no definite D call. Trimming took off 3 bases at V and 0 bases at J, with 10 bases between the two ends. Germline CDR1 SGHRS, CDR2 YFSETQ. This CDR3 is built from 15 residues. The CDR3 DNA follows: TGCGCCAGCAGCTCCGGCCCGAGCTCCTACAATGAGCAGTTCTTC. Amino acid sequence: CASSSGPSSYNEQFF.

CDR3 in amino acids: CASTGQNTGELFF. In DNA form, the CDR3 reads TGTGCCAGCACGGGACAGAACACCGGGGAGCTGTTTTTT. This chain joins TRBV2 and TRBJ2-2; D might be TRBD1 (6 bases). With 7 bases removed from V and 1 base from J, the gap between germline ends came to 7 bases. Germline V lookup: CDR1 SNHLY, CDR2 FYNNEI. The CDR3 loop spans 13 amino acids.

The CDR3 loop reads CASTPTSAGELFF. CDR3 bases: TGTGCCAGCACCCCGACTAGTGCCGGGGAGCTGTTTTTT. V gene TRBV7-2 combines with J gene TRBJ2-2; D possibly corresponds to TRBD2 (6 bases). This CDR3 is built from 13 residues. Germline V gives CDR1 SGHTA, CDR2 FQGNSA. V shed 7 bases and J shed 6 bases, with 12 bases lying between them.

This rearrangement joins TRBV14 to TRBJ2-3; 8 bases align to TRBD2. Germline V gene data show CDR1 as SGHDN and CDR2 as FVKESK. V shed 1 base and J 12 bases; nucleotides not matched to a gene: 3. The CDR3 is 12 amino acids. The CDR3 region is CASSQGGTRQYF. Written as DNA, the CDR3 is TGTGCCAGCAGCCAAGGAGGGACTAGACAGTATTTT.

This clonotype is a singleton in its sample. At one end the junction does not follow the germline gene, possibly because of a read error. The CDR3 bases are TGCAGTGCTAGGAGGTCAGATGGCTACTCCTTC. Amino acid sequence: CSARRSDGYSF. This chain uses TRBV20-1 with TRBJ1-2; D not resolved. The CDR3 has 11 amino acids. Looked up from germline, CDR1 is DFQATT and CDR2 is SNEGSKA (reference sequence).

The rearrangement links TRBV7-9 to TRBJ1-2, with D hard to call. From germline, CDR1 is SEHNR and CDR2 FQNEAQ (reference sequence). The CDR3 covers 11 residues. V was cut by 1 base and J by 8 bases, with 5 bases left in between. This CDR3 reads CASSLERGYTF. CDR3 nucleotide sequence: TGTGCCAGCAGCTTAGAAAGGGGCTACACCTTC.

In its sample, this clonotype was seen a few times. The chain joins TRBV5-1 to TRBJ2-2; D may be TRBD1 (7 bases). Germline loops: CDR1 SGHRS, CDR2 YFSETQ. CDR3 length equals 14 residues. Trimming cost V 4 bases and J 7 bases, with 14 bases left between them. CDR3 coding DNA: TGCGCCAGCAGCCAGGGACAGCGGGTCGGGGAGCTGTTTTTT. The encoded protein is CASSQGQRVGELFF.

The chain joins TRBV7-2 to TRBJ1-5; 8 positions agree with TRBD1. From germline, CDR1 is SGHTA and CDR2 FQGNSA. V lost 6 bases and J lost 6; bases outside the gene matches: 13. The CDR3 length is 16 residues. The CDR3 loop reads CASSLGQVGGVQPQHF. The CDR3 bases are TGTGCCAGCAGTTTGGGACAGGTCGGTGGGGTTCAGCCCCAGCATTTT.

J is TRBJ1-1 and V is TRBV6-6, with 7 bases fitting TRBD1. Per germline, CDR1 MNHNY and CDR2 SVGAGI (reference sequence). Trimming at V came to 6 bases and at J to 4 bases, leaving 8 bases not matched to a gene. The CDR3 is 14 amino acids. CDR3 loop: CASSRTGESTEAFF. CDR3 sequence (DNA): TGTGCCAGCAGCCGCACAGGGGAAAGCACTGAAGCTTTCTTT.